The 4 T cell receptor beta chains reported below all come from one sample, sequenced in a study of tumor-infiltrating lymphocytes in oesophageal squamous cell carcinoma. TCRdb used MiXCR to reprocess the PCR reads, holding one entry per CDR3 protein. In the table there are about 10,000 distinct CDR3 sequences, 60% of which are singletons. The specimen sequenced was esophageal tumor tissue. Every receptor here comes from a female donor with esophageal squamous cell carcinoma.

The gene calls are TRBV7-8 and TRBJ1-2, with 12 bases fitting TRBD1. Germline values: CDR1 SGHVS, CDR2 FQNEAQ. V lost 5 bases to trimming and J lost 7 bases; unmatched junction nucleotides: 8. The CDR3 runs 15 residues. The CDR3 reads CASSQEGQGAGGYTF. CDR3 bases: TGTGCCAGCAGCCAGGAGGGACAGGGGGCTGGTGGCTACACCTTC.

The rearrangement joins TRBV7-9 to TRBJ2-3; 12 nucleotides match TRBD2. This CDR3 comprises 16 residues. Germline V gene data show CDR1 as SEHNR and CDR2 as FQNEAQ (reference sequence). Trimming at V came to 5 bases and at J to 3 bases, leaving 6 bases not matched to a gene. CDR3 region: CASSRRLAGETDTQYF. Here the CDR3 DNA reads TGTGCCAGCAGCCGTCGACTAGCGGGAGAAACAGATACGCAGTATTTT.

The rearrangement joins TRBV7-6 to TRBJ2-6; 8 bases are a match to TRBD2. V lost 5 bases to trimming and J lost 0 bases; unmatched junction nucleotides: 6. Germline V lookup: CDR1 SGHVS, CDR2 FNYEAQ. The CDR3 loop spans 17 amino acids. The CDR3 region has the DNA TGTGCCAGCAGCACCGGGACTAGAACCTCTGGGGCCAACGTCCTGACTTTC. This gives the protein CASSTGTRTSGANVLTF.

This clonotype was seen once. The CDR3 spells CASLGGWHTEAFF. The DNA for the CDR3 is TGTGCCAGCTTGGGGGGGTGGCACACTGAAGCTTTCTTT. This sequence joins TRBV11-2 and TRBJ2-3, with a possible D match to TRBD1 (5 bases). The J call may not be correct, given that the DNA end is closer to TRBJ1-1. CDR1 is SGHAT, CDR2 FQNNGV, per germline. CDR3 length: 13 amino acids.